The 8 T cell receptor beta chains given below trace back to one sample, sequenced in a study of blood T cell repertoires in COVID-19. Assay used: immunoSEQ multiplex PCR; TCRdb lists only in-frame clones, some missing. In the table there are fewer than 250,000 clones, 70% to 85% of which are singletons. The source material was peripheral blood. The receptor set was obtained from a woman aged 45-65 years with acute or convalescent COVID-19.

V and J are TRBV28 and TRBJ1-1; the D is unclear. V lost 5 bases and J lost 2, with 9 bases in between. The CDR3 runs 13 residues. The V gene's germline CDR1 is MDHEN and CDR2 SYDVKM. The CDR3 region has the DNA TGTGCCAGCAGTGAGGGTTTAAACACTGAAGCTTTCTTT. Translated: CASSEGLNTEAFF.

This chain joins TRBV6-4 and TRBJ2-6; D gene uncertain. Per germline, CDR1 MRHNA and CDR2 SNTAGT. Trimming took off 0 bases at V and 4 bases at J, with 7 bases between the two ends. The CDR3 contains 15 residues. The CDR3 protein is CASSDSSSGANVLTF. Written as DNA, the CDR3 is TGTGCCAGCAGTGACTCTAGCTCCGGGGCCAACGTCCTGACTTTC.

This chain joins TRBV18 and TRBJ2-7, with a tentative D call TRBD1 (6 bases). CDR1 KGHSH and CDR2 LQKENI come from the germline V gene. Trimming pared 4 bases from V and 0 bases from J, leaving 10 bases between. The CDR3 sequence is 14 residues long. CDR3 sequence: CASSQRGNSYEQYF. As DNA, the CDR3 is TGTGCCAGCTCACAAAGGGGGAACTCCTACGAGCAGTACTTC.

At least ten counts were recorded for this clone. This CDR3 is CASSLARVAGGYEQYF. The DNA of the CDR3 is TGTGCCAGCAGCTTAGCGCGAGTAGCGGGGGGCTACGAGCAGTACTTC. This chain uses TRBV7-2 with TRBJ2-7; 10 nucleotides agree with TRBD2. The CDR3 loop spans 16 amino acids. V gave up 0 bases and J gave up 3 bases; unmatched junction bases: 5. Germline CDR1 reads SGHTA; CDR2 reads FQGNSA.

The chain joins TRBV24-1 to TRBJ2-1, with D tentatively TRBD1 (5 bases). This CDR3 region has 15 residues. Trimming took 0 bases from V and 7 from J, leaving 12 bases between them. Germline lookup yields CDR1 KGHDR and CDR2 SFDVKD. The CDR3: CATSDLDSRVNEQFF. Here the CDR3 DNA reads TGTGCCACCAGTGATTTGGACAGCCGTGTTAATGAGCAGTTCTTC.

This chain joins TRBV3-1 (or the pseudogene TRBV3-2) and TRBJ2-2; D is uncertain. There are 14 residues in the CDR3. The germline V gene has CDR1 LGHDT and CDR2 YNNKEL (reference sequence). V dropped 5 bases and J dropped 0 bases, with 7 bases sitting between them. CDR3 sequence (DNA): TGTGCCAGCAGCAAAATCGCGAACACCGGGGAGCTGTTTTTT. Translating it yields CASSKIANTGELFF.

V usage is TRBV12-5 and J usage is TRBJ2-1; 7 positions match TRBD1. This CDR3 comprises 16 residues. CDR1 is LGHNT and CDR2 is FRNRAP in the germline V gene. Trimming took 7 bases from V and 0 from J; bases not matched to a gene: 9. The CDR3 loop is CASAPSDRSSYNEQFF. CDR3 DNA: TGTGCTAGTGCCCCTTCGGACAGGAGCTCCTACAATGAGCAGTTCTTC. The variable domain in full, with the rest retrieved from reference TRBV12-5 and TRBJ2-1, is DARVTQTPRHKVTEMGQEVTMRCQPILGHNTVFWYRQTMMQGLELLAYFRNRAPLDDSGMPKDRFSAEMPDATLATLKIQPSEPRDSAVYFCASAPSDRSSYNEQFFGPGTRLTVL.

The chain links TRBV6-1 to TRBJ2-3; TRBD2 matches at 13 bases. V trimming: 0 bases; J trimming: 8 bases; junction bases outside the gene matches: 11. The CDR3 extends over 18 amino acids. Per the germline V gene, CDR1 is MNHNS and CDR2 is SASEGT. The CDR3 reads CASSEAALTSGGASTQYF. The DNA for the CDR3 is TGTGCCAGCAGTGAAGCGGCTTTAACTAGCGGGGGGGCCAGTACGCAGTATTTT.